A selection of T cell receptor beta chains follows, all from one sample in a study of cytomegalovirus exposure and HLA in healthy donors. Profiling relied on immunoSEQ multiplex PCR, and the TCRdb table lists in-frame clones only, not all of them. The sample lists approximately 160,000 clones; roughly 85% were seen once. Sequencing input: PBMCs. Receptors originate from a male donor in good health and CMV-seronegative. Both conserved end residues are part of each CDR3. D genes are given only for firm matches.

D | J | V | CDR3
NA | TRBJ2-7 | TRBV5-1 | CASSGGTAYEQYF
TRBD1 | TRBJ1-6 | TRBV6-5 | CASGQGVNSPLHF
NA | TRBJ1-2 | TRBV6-1 | CASTDNGLNYGYTF
NA | TRBJ1-1 | TRBV2 | CASRTRGITEAFF
TRBD1 | TRBJ1-6 | TRBV5-1 | CASSLGQGRGSNSPLHF
TRBD2 | TRBJ2-2 | TRBV11-3 | CASSLIVAGVYTGELFF
NA | TRBJ1-5 | TRBV15 | CATSSGHGNQPQHF
NA | TRBJ2-7 | TRBV5-1 | CASSLALGASDEQYF
TRBD2 | TRBJ2-1 | TRBV7-6 | CASSSRTSGRDFNEQFF
NA | TRBJ2-7 | TRBV27 | CASSRPGGSLYEQYF
TRBD1 | TRBJ2-5 | TRBV15 | CATSLGTAATAQYF
TRBD2 | TRBJ2-3 | TRBV10-3 | CAIREAGSTDTQYF
TRBD1 | TRBJ2-3 | TRBV4-2 | CASSQGGQGTDTQYF
TRBD1 | TRBJ2-6 | TRBV9 | CASSVLDRLISGANVLTF
NA | TRBJ1-1 | TRBV6-6 | CASSNQQGNTEAFF
NA | TRBJ1-2 | TRBV13 | CASSLGRDYGYTF
TRBD2 | TRBJ2-3 | TRBV10-3 | CAISGGLTGGPDTQYF
NA | TRBJ1-1 | TRBV6-5 | CASSYAGAGTEAFF
TRBD1 | TRBJ1-1 | TRBV7-2 | CASSLRTGRAFF